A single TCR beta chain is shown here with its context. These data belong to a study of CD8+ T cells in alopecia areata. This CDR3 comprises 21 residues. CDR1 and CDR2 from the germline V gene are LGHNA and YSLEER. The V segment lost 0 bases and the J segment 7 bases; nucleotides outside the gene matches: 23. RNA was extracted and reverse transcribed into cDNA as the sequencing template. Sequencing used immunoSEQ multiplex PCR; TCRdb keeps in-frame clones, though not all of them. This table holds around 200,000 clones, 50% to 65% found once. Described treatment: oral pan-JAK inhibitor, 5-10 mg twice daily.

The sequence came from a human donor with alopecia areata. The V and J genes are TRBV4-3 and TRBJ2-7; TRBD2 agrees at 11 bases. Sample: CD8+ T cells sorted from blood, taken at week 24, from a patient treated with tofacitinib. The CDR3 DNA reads TGCGCCAGCAGCCAAGACGGTGGACATTTACCTAGCGGGGGGCTTGGTGGGGAGCAGTACTTC. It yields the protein CASSQDGGHLPSGGLGGEQYF.